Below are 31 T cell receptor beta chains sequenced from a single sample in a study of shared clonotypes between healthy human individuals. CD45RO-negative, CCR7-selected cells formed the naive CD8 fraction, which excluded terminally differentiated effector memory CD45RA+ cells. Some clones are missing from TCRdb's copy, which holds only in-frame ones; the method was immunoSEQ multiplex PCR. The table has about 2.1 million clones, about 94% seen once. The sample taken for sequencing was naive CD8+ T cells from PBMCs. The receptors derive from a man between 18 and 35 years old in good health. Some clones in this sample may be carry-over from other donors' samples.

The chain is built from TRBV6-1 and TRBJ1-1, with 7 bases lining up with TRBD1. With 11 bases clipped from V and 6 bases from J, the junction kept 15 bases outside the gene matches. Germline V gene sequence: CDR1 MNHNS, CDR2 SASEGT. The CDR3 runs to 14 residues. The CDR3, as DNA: TGTGCCGGTATAGGGGGCCCAACGATCGCTGAAGCTTTCTTT. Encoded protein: CAGIGGPTIAEAFF.

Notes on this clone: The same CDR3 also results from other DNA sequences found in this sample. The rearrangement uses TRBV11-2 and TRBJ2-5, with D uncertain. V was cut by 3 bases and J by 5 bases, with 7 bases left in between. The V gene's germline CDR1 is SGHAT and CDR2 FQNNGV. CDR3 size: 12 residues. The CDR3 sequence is CASSLVRETQYF. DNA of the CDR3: TGTGCCAGCAGCTTGGTACGGGAGACCCAGTACTTC. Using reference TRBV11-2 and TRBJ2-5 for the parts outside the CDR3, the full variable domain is EAGVAQSPRYKIIEKRQSVAFWCNPISGHATLYWYQQILGQGPKLLIQFQNNGVVDDSQLPKDRFSAERLKGVDSTLKIQPAKLEDSAVYLCASSLVRETQYFGPGTRLLVL.

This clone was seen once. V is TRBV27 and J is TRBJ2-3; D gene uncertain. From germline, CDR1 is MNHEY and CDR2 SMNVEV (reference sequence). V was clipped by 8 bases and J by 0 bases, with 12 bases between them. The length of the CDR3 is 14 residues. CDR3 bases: TGTGCCAGCTTGTCTCTTACTAGCACAGATACGCAGTATTTT. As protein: CASLSLTSTDTQYF.

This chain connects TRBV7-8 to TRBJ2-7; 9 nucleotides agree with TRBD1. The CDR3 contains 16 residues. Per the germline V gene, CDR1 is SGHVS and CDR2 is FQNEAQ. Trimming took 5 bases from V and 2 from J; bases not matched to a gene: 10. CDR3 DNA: TGTGCCAGCAGCCCACCGTGGACAGGGGACGCCTACGAGCAGTACTTC. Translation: CASSPPWTGDAYEQYF.

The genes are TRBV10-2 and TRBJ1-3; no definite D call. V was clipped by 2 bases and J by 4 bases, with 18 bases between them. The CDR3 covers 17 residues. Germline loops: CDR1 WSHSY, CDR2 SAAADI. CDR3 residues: CASSEHGGKLLGNTIYF. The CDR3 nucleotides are TGCGCCAGCAGTGAGCACGGCGGAAAACTCCTCGGAAACACCATATATTTT.

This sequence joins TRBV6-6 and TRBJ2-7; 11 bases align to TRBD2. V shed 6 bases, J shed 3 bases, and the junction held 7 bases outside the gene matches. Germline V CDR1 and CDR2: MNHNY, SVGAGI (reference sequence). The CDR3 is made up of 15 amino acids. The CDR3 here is CASSKGLADHYEQYF. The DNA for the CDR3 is TGTGCCAGCAGCAAGGGACTAGCGGACCACTACGAGCAGTACTTC.

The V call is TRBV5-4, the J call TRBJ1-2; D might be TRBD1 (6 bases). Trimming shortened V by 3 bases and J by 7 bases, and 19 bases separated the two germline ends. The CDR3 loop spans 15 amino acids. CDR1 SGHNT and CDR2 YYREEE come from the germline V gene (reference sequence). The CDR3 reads CASSWMTLGASGYTF. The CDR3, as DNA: TGTGCCAGCAGCTGGATGACATTGGGGGCCAGTGGCTACACCTTC.

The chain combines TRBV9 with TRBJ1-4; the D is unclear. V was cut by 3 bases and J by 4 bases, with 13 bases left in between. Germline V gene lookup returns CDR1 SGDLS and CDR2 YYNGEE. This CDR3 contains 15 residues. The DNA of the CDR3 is TGTGCCAGCAGCGGGGGAGGCGCCTTTAATGAAAAACTGTTTTTT. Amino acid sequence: CASSGGGAFNEKLFF.

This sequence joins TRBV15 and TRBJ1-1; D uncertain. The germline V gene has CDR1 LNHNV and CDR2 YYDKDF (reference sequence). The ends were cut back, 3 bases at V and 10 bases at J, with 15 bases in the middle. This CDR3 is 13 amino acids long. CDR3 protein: CATSSGSNSRAFF. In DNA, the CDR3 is TGTGCCACCAGCAGTGGATCGAATTCGAGAGCTTTCTTT.

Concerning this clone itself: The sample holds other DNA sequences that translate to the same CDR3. CDR3 DNA: TGTGCCAGCAGCTTGGGCAGCACAGATACGCAGTATTTT. Its translation: CASSLGSTDTQYF. The chain carries TRBV5-6 and TRBJ2-3; D remains unclear. Trimming left V 0 bases short and J 0 bases short, with 2 bases between. The CDR3 contains 13 residues. In germline, CDR1 is SGHDT, CDR2 YYEEEE.

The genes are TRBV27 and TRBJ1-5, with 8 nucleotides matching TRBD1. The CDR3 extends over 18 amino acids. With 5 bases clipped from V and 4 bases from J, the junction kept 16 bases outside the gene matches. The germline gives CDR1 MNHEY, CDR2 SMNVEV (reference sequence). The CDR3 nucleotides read TGTGCCAGCAGTCCCGACAGGGGCAAAGACTCTACGAATCAGCCCCAGCATTTT. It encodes CASSPDRGKDSTNQPQHF.

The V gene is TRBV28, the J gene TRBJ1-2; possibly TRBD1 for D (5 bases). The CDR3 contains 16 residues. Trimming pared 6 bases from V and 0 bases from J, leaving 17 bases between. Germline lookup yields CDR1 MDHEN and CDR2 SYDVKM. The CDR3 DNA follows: TGTGCCAGCAGCCCCCGGGGGGGGTTTGCTAACTATGGCTACACCTTC. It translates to CASSPRGGFANYGYTF.

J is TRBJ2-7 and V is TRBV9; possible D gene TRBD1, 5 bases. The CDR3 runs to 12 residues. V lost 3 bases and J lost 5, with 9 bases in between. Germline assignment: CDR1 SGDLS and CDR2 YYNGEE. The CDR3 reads CASSANRNEQYF. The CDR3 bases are TGTGCCAGCAGCGCAAACAGGAACGAGCAGTACTTC. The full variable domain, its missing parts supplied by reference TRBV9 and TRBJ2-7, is DSGVTQTPKHLITATGQRVTLRCSPRSGDLSVYWYQQSLDQGLQFLIQYYNGEERAKGNILERFSAQQFPDLHSELNLSSLELGDSALYFCASSANRNEQYFGPGTRLTVT.

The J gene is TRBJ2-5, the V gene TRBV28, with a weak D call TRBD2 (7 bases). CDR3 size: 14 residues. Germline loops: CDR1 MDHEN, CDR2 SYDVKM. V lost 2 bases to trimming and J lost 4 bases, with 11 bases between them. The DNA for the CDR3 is TGTGCCAGCAGTTTAAGGGGGGGACGAGAGACCCAGTACTTC. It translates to CASSLRGGRETQYF.

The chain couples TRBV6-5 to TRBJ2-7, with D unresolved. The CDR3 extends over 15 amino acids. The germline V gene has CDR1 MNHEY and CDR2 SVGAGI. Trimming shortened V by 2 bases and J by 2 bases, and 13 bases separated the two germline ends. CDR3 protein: CASSYLSESTYEQYF. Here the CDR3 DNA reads TGTGCCAGCAGTTACCTCAGCGAGTCGACCTACGAGCAGTACTTC.

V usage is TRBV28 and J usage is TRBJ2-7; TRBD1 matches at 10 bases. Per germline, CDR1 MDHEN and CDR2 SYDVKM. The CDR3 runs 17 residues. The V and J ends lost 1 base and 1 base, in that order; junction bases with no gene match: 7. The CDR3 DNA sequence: TGTGCCAGCAGTTTATCTACCGGGACAGGGGTGTCCTACGAGCAGTACTTC. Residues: CASSLSTGTGVSYEQYF.

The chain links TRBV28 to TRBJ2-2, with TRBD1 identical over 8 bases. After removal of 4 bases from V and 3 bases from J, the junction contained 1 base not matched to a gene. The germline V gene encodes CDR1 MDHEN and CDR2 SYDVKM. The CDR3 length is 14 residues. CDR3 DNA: TGTGCCAGCAGTTCAGGGGGCGACACCGGGGAGCTGTTTTTT. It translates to CASSSGGDTGELFF.

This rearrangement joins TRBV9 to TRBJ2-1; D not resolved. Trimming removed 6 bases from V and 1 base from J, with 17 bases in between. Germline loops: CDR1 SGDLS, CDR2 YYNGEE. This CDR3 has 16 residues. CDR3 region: CASNGPERRSYNEQFF. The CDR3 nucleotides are TGTGCCAGCAACGGCCCCGAGAGGCGATCCTACAATGAGCAGTTCTTC.

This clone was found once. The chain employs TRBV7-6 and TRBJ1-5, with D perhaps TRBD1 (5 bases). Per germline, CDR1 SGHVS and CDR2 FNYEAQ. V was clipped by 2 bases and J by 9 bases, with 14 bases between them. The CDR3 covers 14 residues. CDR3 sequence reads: CASSLRRDGWPQHF. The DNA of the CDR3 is TGTGCCAGCAGCTTACGCCGGGACGGGTGGCCCCAGCATTTT.

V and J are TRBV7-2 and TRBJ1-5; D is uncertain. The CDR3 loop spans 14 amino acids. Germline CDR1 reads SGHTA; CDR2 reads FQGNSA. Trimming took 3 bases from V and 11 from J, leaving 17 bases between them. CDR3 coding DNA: TGTGCCAGCAGCTTCGGGCCCCTGGTAACGACCCAGCATTTT. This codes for CASSFGPLVTTQHF.

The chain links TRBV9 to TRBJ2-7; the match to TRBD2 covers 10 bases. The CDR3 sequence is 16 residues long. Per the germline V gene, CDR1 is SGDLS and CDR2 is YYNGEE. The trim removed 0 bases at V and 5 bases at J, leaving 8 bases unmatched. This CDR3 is CASSVVASGSYHEQYF. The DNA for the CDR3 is TGTGCCAGCAGCGTAGTTGCTAGCGGGAGTTACCACGAGCAGTACTTC.

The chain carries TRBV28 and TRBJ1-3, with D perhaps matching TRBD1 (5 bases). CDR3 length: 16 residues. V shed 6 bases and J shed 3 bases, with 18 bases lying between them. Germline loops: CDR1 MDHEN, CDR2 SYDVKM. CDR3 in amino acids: CASRQGPRGVGNTIYF. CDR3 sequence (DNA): TGTGCCAGCAGGCAAGGGCCTCGAGGGGTTGGAAACACCATATATTTT. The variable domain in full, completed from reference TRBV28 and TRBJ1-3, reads DVKVTQSSRYLVKRTGEKVFLECVQDMDHENMFWYRQDPGLGLRLIYFSYDVKMKEKGDIPEGYSVSREKKERFSLILESASTNQTSMYLCASRQGPRGVGNTIYFGEGSWLTVV.

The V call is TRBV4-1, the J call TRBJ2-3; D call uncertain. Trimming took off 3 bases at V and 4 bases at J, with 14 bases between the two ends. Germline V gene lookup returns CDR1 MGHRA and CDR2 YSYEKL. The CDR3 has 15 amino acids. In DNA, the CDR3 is TGCGCCAGCAGCCAGATTGGTTTGGTTGCAGATACGCAGTATTTT. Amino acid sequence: CASSQIGLVADTQYF.

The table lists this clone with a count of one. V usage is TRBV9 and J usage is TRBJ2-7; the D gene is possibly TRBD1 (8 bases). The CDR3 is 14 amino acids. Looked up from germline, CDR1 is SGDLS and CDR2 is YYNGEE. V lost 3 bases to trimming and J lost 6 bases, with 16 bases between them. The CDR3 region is CASSGDRGGREQYF. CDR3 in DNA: TGTGCCAGCAGCGGAGACAGGGGAGGGCGCGAGCAGTACTTC. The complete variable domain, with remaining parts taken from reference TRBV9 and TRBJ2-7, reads DSGVTQTPKHLITATGQRVTLRCSPRSGDLSVYWYQQSLDQGLQFLIQYYNGEERAKGNILERFSAQQFPDLHSELNLSSLELGDSALYFCASSGDRGGREQYFGPGTRLTVT.

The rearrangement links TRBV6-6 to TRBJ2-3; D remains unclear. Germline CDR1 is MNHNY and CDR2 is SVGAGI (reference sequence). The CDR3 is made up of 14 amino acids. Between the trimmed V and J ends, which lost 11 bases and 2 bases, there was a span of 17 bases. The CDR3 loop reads CACGPGRNTDTQYF. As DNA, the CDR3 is TGTGCCTGCGGACCCGGACGCAACACAGATACGCAGTATTTT.

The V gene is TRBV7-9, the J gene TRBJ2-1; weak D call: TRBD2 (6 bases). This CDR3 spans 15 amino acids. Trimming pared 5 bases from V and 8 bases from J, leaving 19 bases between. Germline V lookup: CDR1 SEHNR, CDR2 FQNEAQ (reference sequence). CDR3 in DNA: TGTGCCAGCAGCCTAAGTGTGGGAGGCGGCCATGAGCAGTTCTTC. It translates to CASSLSVGGGHEQFF.

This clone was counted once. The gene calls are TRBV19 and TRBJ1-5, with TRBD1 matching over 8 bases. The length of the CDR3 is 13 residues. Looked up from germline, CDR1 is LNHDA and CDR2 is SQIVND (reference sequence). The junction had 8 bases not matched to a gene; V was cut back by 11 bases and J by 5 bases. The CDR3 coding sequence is TGTGCCGCTCAGGGGGCTCGGGATCAGCCCCAGCATTTT. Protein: CAAQGARDQPQHF.

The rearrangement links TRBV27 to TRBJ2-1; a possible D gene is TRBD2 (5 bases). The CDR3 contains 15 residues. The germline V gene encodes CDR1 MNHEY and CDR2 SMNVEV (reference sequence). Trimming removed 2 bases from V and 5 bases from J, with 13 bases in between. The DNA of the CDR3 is TGTGCCAGCAGTTTAAACCGGGGTGGAGACAATGAGCAGTTCTTC. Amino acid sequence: CASSLNRGGDNEQFF.

The CDR3 nucleotides read TGTGCCAGCAGTGAAGACGGGAGCTCCTACAATGAGCAGTTCTTC. It specifies CASSEDGSSYNEQFF. This sequence joins TRBV6-1 and TRBJ2-1, with D perhaps TRBD2 (6 bases). Germline values: CDR1 MNHNS, CDR2 SASEGT. The CDR3 contains 15 residues. Trimming shortened V by 1 base and J by 0 bases, and 7 bases separated the two germline ends.

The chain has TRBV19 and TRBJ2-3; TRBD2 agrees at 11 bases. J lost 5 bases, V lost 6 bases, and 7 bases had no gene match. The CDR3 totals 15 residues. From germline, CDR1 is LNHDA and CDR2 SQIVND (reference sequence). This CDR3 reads CASRVAGGPGDTQYF. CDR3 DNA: TGTGCCAGTAGGGTAGCGGGAGGGCCGGGAGATACGCAGTATTTT. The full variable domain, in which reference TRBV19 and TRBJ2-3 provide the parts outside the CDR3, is DGGITQSPKYLFRKEGQNVTLSCEQNLNHDAMYWYRQDPGQGLRLIYYSQIVNDFQKGDIAEGYSVSREKKESFPLTVTSAQKNPTAFYLCASRVAGGPGDTQYFGPGTRLTVL.

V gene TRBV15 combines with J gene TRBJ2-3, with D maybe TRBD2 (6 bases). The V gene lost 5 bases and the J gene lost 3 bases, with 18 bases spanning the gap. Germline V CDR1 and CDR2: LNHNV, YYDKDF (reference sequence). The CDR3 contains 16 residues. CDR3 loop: CATSRTLEGRTDTQYF. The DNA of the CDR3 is TGTGCCACCAGCCGAACCCTGGAGGGCCGAACAGATACGCAGTATTTT.